The sequence of this TCR beta chain was determined in a study of T cell responses to AZD1222 COVID-19 vaccine. General study results and limits: In a largely white British group with more females than males, clonal diversity was possibly underestimated.

Repertoires were generated with immunoSEQ multiplex PCR, while TCRdb's copy carries only in-frame clones and drops some. The sample carries about 85,000 clones, 85% recorded once. Worth noting for this clone: The antigen remains unidentified.

Per the germline V gene, CDR1 is MNHEY and CDR2 is SVGAGI. This CDR3 comprises 14 residues. The V end lost 5 bases, the J end lost 7 bases, and 15 bases lay between the germline ends. The sample was peripheral blood, taken 28 days after the second AZD1222 dose. The receptor was isolated from an adult who received the AZD1222 COVID-19 vaccine. The J gene is TRBJ2-1, the V gene TRBV6-5; D might be TRBD2 (7 bases). The CDR3, as DNA: TGTGCCAGCAGTACCGCGGGGAGGGGGAATGAGCAGTTCTTC. This sequence encodes CASSTAGRGNEQFF.